This entry lists 4 T cell receptor beta chains sequenced from one sample in a study of T cell changes during pregnancy in multiple sclerosis. Clones were read by immunoSEQ multiplex PCR, and TCRdb kept only the in-frame ones, dropping some. Among roughly 53,000 clones listed, 90% were seen once. The input for sequencing was CD8+ T cells from peripheral blood mononuclear cells, taken before pregnancy. The receptors stem from a female donor with multiple sclerosis, enrolled in a pregnancy study.

The chain couples TRBV5-6 to TRBJ1-2, with TRBD1 identical over 7 bases. The ends lost 3 bases at V and 2 bases at J; junction bases unmatched: 16. The CDR3 runs 18 residues. In germline, CDR1 is SGHDT, CDR2 YYEEEE. CDR3 sequence reads: CASSWETPLTQGNYGYTF. The CDR3 DNA follows: TGTGCCAGCAGCTGGGAAACTCCACTGACACAGGGGAACTATGGCTACACCTTC.

This clone was observed once. This CDR3 reads CASSLYGDKAFF. CDR3 nucleotides: TGTGCCAGCAGCTTATATGGGGACAAAGCTTTCTTT. The chain is built from TRBV7-9 and TRBJ1-1; a weak D match, TRBD1 (6 bases). The CDR3 extends over 12 amino acids. Trimming took off 2 bases at V and 9 bases at J, with 10 bases between the two ends. From germline, CDR1 is SEHNR and CDR2 FQNEAQ (reference sequence).

The chain joins TRBV29-1 to TRBJ2-3, with 8 bases matching TRBD2. The CDR3 contains 14 residues. Germline V gene lookup returns CDR1 SQVTM and CDR2 ANQGSEA. V shed 7 bases, J shed 2 bases, and the junction held 8 bases outside the gene matches. For the CDR3, the DNA is TGCAGCGCTGGGGTTAGCGGGGTCACAGATACGCAGTATTTT. Translated, it gives CSAGVSGVTDTQYF.

The J gene is TRBJ2-6, the V gene TRBV11-1, with TRBD1 as a possible D gene (6 bases). V dropped 6 bases and J dropped 1 base, with 10 bases sitting between them. Germline V gives CDR1 SGHAT, CDR2 FQDESV (reference sequence). The CDR3 length is 15 residues. The CDR3 is CASSYTGSGANVLTF. The CDR3 DNA reads as TGTGCCAGCAGTTATACAGGGTCTGGGGCCAACGTCCTGACTTTC.